These T cell receptor beta chains were read from a single sample in a study of blood T cell repertoires in COVID-19. The data were produced by immunoSEQ multiplex PCR, yet TCRdb's version contains in-frame clones alone and is incomplete. The table lists about 110,000 clones, less than 75% of them singletons. Sample: peripheral blood. Receptor source: a woman between 40 and 55 years old with acute or convalescent COVID-19. Each CDR3 is given with its conserved first and last residue. A D gene is named only where the DNA matches it firmly. Some rows mark clone size as missing; the rest say once, few, many or name a class of expanded clone.

DNA | CDR3 | V | size | D | J
TGTGCCAGCAGCTTGGTCCCTTCTTACGGGTCCTCTGGAAACACCATATATTTT | CASSLVPSYGSSGNTIYF | TRBV5-4 | once | . | TRBJ1-3
TGCAGCGTTGGAAACCCCGGGGTCTTTTCCTACAATGAGCAGTTCTTC | CSVGNPGVFSYNEQFF | TRBV29-1 | . | . | TRBJ2-1
TGTGCCAGCAGTGGCACAGGGGGCGCAGGACCTGCCGAGCAGTACTTC | CASSGTGGAGPAEQYF | TRBV6-4 | . | TRBD1 | TRBJ2-7
TGTGCCAGCAGCCAAGATGGGGACAGGAGTAGAACCCTCCACTTT | CASSQDGDRSRTLHF | TRBV4-2 | . | TRBD1 | TRBJ1-6
TGCGCCAGCAGGACCGGGACTAGTGGATCCTACGAGCAGTACTTC | CASRTGTSGSYEQYF | TRBV5-1 | . | TRBD2 | TRBJ2-7
TGTGCCAGCAGCTCCCGCGGGGGGAGCTCCTACAATGAGCAGTTCTTC | CASSSRGGSSYNEQFF | TRBV5-4 | . | TRBD2 | TRBJ2-1
TGCGCCAGCAGCGCGAGACAGGGCTCGTATGAAGCTTTCTTT | CASSARQGSYEAFF | TRBV10-2 | . | TRBD1 | TRBJ1-1
TGTGCCTGGACTGGGGGGGGATTCTATGGCTACACCTTC | CAWTGGGFYGYTF | TRBV30 | . | . | TRBJ1-2
TGCGCCAGCAGCTTGGCCGTTTACAATGAGCAGTTCTTC | CASSLAVYNEQFF | TRBV5-1 | . | . | TRBJ2-1
TGTGCCAGAAGATCCGGGACAGGGGAGACTGAGCAGTTCTTC | CARRSGTGETEQFF | TRBV5-3 | . | TRBD1 | TRBJ2-1
TGTGCCAGCAGTGTTTGGACAGGGGGCGAAAAACTGTTTTTT | CASSVWTGGEKLFF | TRBV28 | few | TRBD1 | TRBJ1-4
TGCGCCAGCAGCCCGGGACAGTACACAGATACGCAGTATTTT | CASSPGQYTDTQYF | TRBV5-1 | few | TRBD1 | TRBJ2-3
TGTGCCAGCAGTTTAACCGGTACTTGGGGGAGGGACACTGAAGCTTTCTTT | CASSLTGTWGRDTEAFF | TRBV28 | . | . | TRBJ1-1
TGTGCCAGCAGCTTAGACAGGGGGCCTGGCGGGGAGCTGTTTTTT | CASSLDRGPGGELFF | TRBV11-2 | . | TRBD1 | TRBJ2-2
TGTGCCAGCAGCGCCAGACAGGCCTCTAACTATGGCTACACCTTC | CASSARQASNYGYTF | TRBV21-1 | . | . | TRBJ1-2
TGCAGCGCACTCGACAGATCCCCCGAGCAGTACTTC | CSALDRSPEQYF | TRBV29-1 | . | . | TRBJ2-7
TGTGCCAGCAGCCCTTACGGTTACACAGATACGCAGTATTTT | CASSPYGYTDTQYF | TRBV3-1/TRBV3-2 | . | . | TRBJ2-3
TGTGCCAGCAGCGCTAGCGGGAGGTTTCAGTACTTC | CASSASGRFQYF | TRBV7-9 | . | TRBD2 | TRBJ2-7
TGCAGCGTTGAAAAGGGGGATGAAAAACTGTTTTTT | CSVEKGDEKLFF | TRBV29-1 | . | . | TRBJ1-4
TGTGCCAGCAGGCACAGGACAGACTATGGCTACACCTTC | CASRHRTDYGYTF | TRBV2 | . | . | TRBJ1-2
TGCGCCAGGGGAGGGACAAACCCTGGAAACACCATATATTTT | CARGGTNPGNTIYF | TRBV10-1 | once | . | TRBJ1-3
TGTGCCAGCAGTTTCGGCTCGAGGGAAAAACTGTTTTTT | CASSFGSREKLFF | TRBV28 | few | . | TRBJ1-4
TGTGCCAGCAGCTTACGACAATTATCAGGGGGTTACGAGCAGTACTTC | CASSLRQLSGGYEQYF | TRBV5-4 | few | TRBD1 | TRBJ2-7
TGTGCCAGCAGTTACTCCGGTCTAAACATTCAGTACTTC | CASSYSGLNIQYF | TRBV6-5 | few | . | TRBJ2-4
TGTGCCAGCAGTGAGGGACAGGGGTATAGGGCTCAAGAGACCCAGTACTTC | CASSEGQGYRAQETQYF | TRBV6-1 | . | TRBD1 | TRBJ2-5
TGTGCCAGCCTCGGGGTGGGGGCAAGAACTGAAGCTTTCTTT | CASLGVGARTEAFF | TRBV6-5 | . | . | TRBJ1-1
TGTGCCAGCAGCCCTATGACTAGCACTCGTAACAATGAGCAGTTCTTC | CASSPMTSTRNNEQFF | TRBV3-1/TRBV3-2 | . | TRBD2 | TRBJ2-1
TGTGCCAGCACCTTCGGACAGGGCAGCGAAAAACTGTTTTTT | CASTFGQGSEKLFF | TRBV6-5 | . | TRBD1 | TRBJ1-4
TGTGCCAGCAGTTATGCGGGGAGGAACAATCAGCCCCAGCATTTT | CASSYAGRNNQPQHF | TRBV28 | . | . | TRBJ1-5
TGTGCCAGCACCCCCGTGGGGCGTCAAACCGATGAGCAGTTCTTC | CASTPVGRQTDEQFF | TRBV27 | . | . | TRBJ2-1
TGTGCCAGCTTGGGATATTTTCGTCCGGTACAGGGTAGAGGGCTCTTC | CASLGYFRPVQGRGLF | TRBV11-2 | . | . | TRBJ2-1
TGTGCCAGCAGCAGTGACAGGTCCAAGACCCAGTACTTC | CASSSDRSKTQYF | TRBV12-3/TRBV12-4 | . | . | TRBJ2-5
TGTGCCACTTCCCCTACAGGGCTGTATGGCTACACCTTC | CATSPTGLYGYTF | TRBV19 | . | . | TRBJ1-2
TGTGCCAGCAGCGTAACTACGGGGGGGGATCAGCCCCAGCATTTT | CASSVTTGGDQPQHF | TRBV9 | . | . | TRBJ1-5
TGCGCCAGCAGCTTGATGCGGAACACCGGGGAGCTGTTTTTT | CASSLMRNTGELFF | TRBV5-1 | . | . | TRBJ2-2
TGTGCTAGTGGTTTGTCCTTGAGCAATGAGCAGTTCTTC | CASGLSLSNEQFF | TRBV12-5 | . | . | TRBJ2-1
TGTGCCAGCTTACACCGGGGAATGAACACTGAAGCTTTCTTT | CASLHRGMNTEAFF | TRBV28 | few | . | TRBJ1-1
TGTGCCTGGAGCGCTACGGGACAGTACCAAGAGACCCAGTACTTC | CAWSATGQYQETQYF | TRBV30 | . | TRBD1 | TRBJ2-5
TGCGCCAGCAGCCCAACAGGGGCCTCCTACGAGCAGTACTTC | CASSPTGASYEQYF | TRBV5-1 | . | TRBD1 | TRBJ2-7
TGCGCCAGCAGCCAAACAGGGGGGTATGGCTACACCTTC | CASSQTGGYGYTF | TRBV5-1 | . | TRBD1 | TRBJ1-2
TGTGCCAGCAGCTTGGGGTTCGGGCGGGGGGCAGGTGAGCAGTTCTTC | CASSLGFGRGAGEQFF | TRBV11-3 | . | TRBD2 | TRBJ2-1
TGTGCCAGCAGCTTGGGTAGGAGGACAGGGGCAGATACGCAGTATTTT | CASSLGRRTGADTQYF | TRBV5-5 | once | TRBD1 | TRBJ2-3
TGTGCCAGCAGCAGCTTCTGGGGCAGCTCCTACGAGCAGTACTTC | CASSSFWGSSYEQYF | TRBV7-2 | . | . | TRBJ2-7
TGTGCCAGCAGCGGGACAGGGGCGAACACCGGGGAGCTGTTTTTT | CASSGTGANTGELFF | TRBV25-1 | . | TRBD1 | TRBJ2-2
TGCGCCAGCAGCTTGGGAGAAGGGGGCTATGGCTACACCTTC | CASSLGEGGYGYTF | TRBV5-1 | . | . | TRBJ1-2
TGTGCCAGCAGCCTCGACCAGGGGGCTTTAGGAAACACCATATATTTT | CASSLDQGALGNTIYF | TRBV9 | once | TRBD1 | TRBJ1-3
TGTGCCAGCACCCCTCCCGGACAGTCAGTAACAGCTTTCTTT | CASTPPGQSVTAFF | TRBV7-6 | . | . | TRBJ1-1
TGTGCCAGCAGCACCGGACAGGTCACCGGGGAGCTGTTTTTT | CASSTGQVTGELFF | TRBV7-2 | . | TRBD1 | TRBJ2-2